This TCR beta chain was recorded in a study of cytomegalovirus exposure and HLA in healthy donors (dated by TCRdb to about 2017). With regard to the full study: In an earlier analysis of fewer than 750 of the donors, about 270 Gb of sequence data and 90 million to 120 million unique TCR beta sequences from about 179 million T cells were reported. Alongside the repertoire data, information on donor age, sex, ethnicity and CMV serostatus was compiled. Besides the first cohort of around 700 subjects, a separate validation cohort made up of 120 different subjects was used. In a later genetic analysis, genome-wide SNP genotypes for about 55% of the roughly 700 donors were used, and that subset was treated as a discovery cohort. The study aimed to test whether signatures of past pathogen exposure could be identified by cataloging public T cell receptors. Every discovery cohort repertoire had been produced on one sequencing platform. To predict cytomegalovirus infection status, the study brought together high-throughput TCR immunosequencing, statistical association of individual TCRs with disease status, and machine learning. To decide whether each TCR beta V gene segment behaved as functional or pseudogenic, an earlier analysis of over 500 of the donors relied on high-throughput TCR beta sequencing. Using immunosequencing, the study profiled T cell repertoires from around 680 subjects and related those repertoires to cytomegalovirus serostatus. Among roughly 400 genotyped donors of the cohort, an average of 235,054 unique TCR beta nucleotide sequences were sequenced per donor, 15% to 20% of them non-productive. Of the roughly 400 genotyped donors, 75% to 85% were placed in the genetic ancestry cluster associated with self-reported Caucasian donors. In the later analysis, no new phenotypic data were used to find candidate immune exposures; instead, reliance was placed on TCR beta sequences and their occurrence across donors. To study patterns of TCR occurrence, a later analysis re-analyzed previously published TCR beta repertoires from several hundred donors and added high-resolution HLA genotyping. Several DR-DQ haplotypes were treated as single units for association and clustering because of strong linkage in the cohort. The number of typed donors differed by locus: about 629-630 for A, B, C, DRB1 and DQB1; some 500 for DQA1; 606 for DPA1; and around 470 for DPB1. HLA typing included class I and class II loci at four-digit resolution. Approximately 330 gigabases of sequencing data and around 80 million unique TCR sequences made up an early release that covered several hundred HLA-typed donors. Paper-wide results and their limitations: In a later analysis, HLA-associated TCR beta chains were found to be more clonally expanded and to have lower generation probabilities than equally common non-associated chains. In a later genetic analysis, fewer N-insertions in productive TCRs were reported among donors in an Asian-associated ancestry cluster than the 666-donor mean. A later analysis found that most CMV-associated TCR beta chains appeared HLA-restricted, with HLA associations seemingly driven largely by CMV exposure. Correlated functional status among segregating V segments might be attributable to linkage disequilibrium, but an unknown experimental factor could not be ruled out. An earlier analysis of roughly 570 of the donors showed that most TCR beta V segments appeared in productive rearrangements either about 90% or about 30% of the time, which broadly matched IMGT annotations. At a false discovery rate of 0.05, a later analysis linked under 20,000 TCR beta sequences to specific HLA alleles. Because HLA typing was unavailable for some donors at each locus, only the typed subset was used in association tests. A later genetic analysis associated a missense DCLRE1C variant with V-gene and J-gene trimming of TCR beta chains, and an independent cohort replicated the association. Across donors, most TCR sequences were observed very rarely, whereas some public TCRs were present in many individuals. A later analysis found that TCR association rates varied across HLA loci, with DRB1 alleles showing the most associated TCRs and HLA-C alleles the fewest. Roughly uniform sequencing depth across donors was assumed in presence/absence analyses, although this assumption may not hold. In a later analysis, several top co-occurrence clusters were reported to appear linked to parvovirus B19, influenza, CMV and Epstein-Barr virus. The cohort was sequenced for TCR beta chains only, and without alpha or paired-chain data the features that could be detected were limited. A cluster of highly shared sequence variants was judged likely to be a technical artifact of the sequencing pipeline. The only immune exposure information available for the cohort was CMV serostatus. A further reported finding was that TCR beta sequences accurately predicted the HLA-A and HLA-B alleles for most subjects in the first cohort. The 87-base-pair reads could not distinguish some IMGT-functional V segments, including TRBV6-2 and TRBV6-3, so those segments were excluded. Because counts were too low, some 16 rarely observed V segments, including chromosome 9 orphons, were excluded from the earlier analysis of under 650 of the donors. Assigning TCR associations to individual alleles was difficult when HLA alleles, especially DR and DQ, strongly co-occurred. The classifier was reported to diagnose cytomegalovirus status with high specificity and sensitivity in both the original cohort and the validation cohort. In vitro tests confirmed that a few of the cytomegalovirus-associated TCR beta chains recognize cytomegalovirus antigens. In the study, approximately 160 TCR beta chains were listed as associated with cytomegalovirus. The authors suggested that the approach could potentially be generalized to other disease states and immunological phenotypes.

Library creation used the immunoSEQ multiplex PCR assay. A mixture of 60 forward primers for TCR Vbeta segments and 13 reverse primers for TCR Jbeta segments was used in the multiplex PCR. The CDR3 region of rearranged TCR beta genes was amplified from genomic DNA by a multiplex PCR assay. Amplified TCR beta libraries were sequenced as 87-base-pair reads on the Illumina HiSeq System. For the original study's pipeline: In a later analysis, tens of millions of unique TCR beta chains were counted across the 650 to 700 repertoires, and roughly 10 million of these chains were shared by at least two donors. To remove PCR and sequencing errors, raw reads were error-corrected and collapsed into unique sequences using a nearest-neighbor algorithm that merged closely related sequences. CDR3 sequences were aligned to IMGT reference sequences to assign V, D and J gene segments. For a sequence to be retained, at least a six-nucleotide match to both a V gene segment and a J gene segment was required. A rearrangement counted as productive if the CDR3 had no stop codons and remained in frame with V and J, and every other rearrangement counted as non-productive. CDR3 was defined according to IMGT convention as the region running from the second conserved V-encoded cysteine to the conserved J-encoded phenylalanine. The earlier analysis of 500 to 750 of the donors excluded any sequence lacking an unambiguous match to a single V gene segment. An earlier analysis of several hundred of the donors called V segments functional above 56.7% productive rearrangements and segregating when the between-donor standard deviation exceeded 5%. To diagnose cytomegalovirus status from the catalog of TCR beta chain sequences, a statistical classification framework was built. In a later analysis, TCR nucleotide sequences were compared against IMGT/GENE-DB human TR gene sequences so that V and J genes could be assigned. In a later analysis, CDR3 sequences and most-parsimonious VDJ recombination scenarios were assigned using the TCRdist pipeline. In a later analysis, every TCR beta chain was defined by the combination of its CDR3 amino acid sequence and its V-gene family, and reads without a unique V-gene family were dropped. To address suspected cross-contamination and a sequencing artifact, a later analysis removed around 600 highly shared, low-generation-probability nucleotide sequences. For each public chain, a later analysis derived a clonal expansion index from normalized ranks of inferred template counts within each repertoire. In a later analysis, generation probabilities were computed using a VDJ recombination model fitted to out-of-frame rearrangements, and the results were checked against IGoR. Hypergeometric tests were used in a later analysis to score TCR-TCR, TCR-HLA and TCR-CMV co-occurrence, with a repertoire-size bias correction applied to the TCR pairs. False discovery rates were estimated in a later analysis by permuting HLA or CMV assignments 20 times. In a later analysis, co-occurring TCRs were grouped with DBSCAN, and TCRdist sequence similarity was added when clustering was performed within HLA-allele-positive subsets. Repertoires with fewer than 30,000 or more than 120,000 public chains, plus five repertoires with anomalous nucleotide sharing, were excluded from co-occurrence clustering. The table comes from immuneACCESS by way of TCRdb, which keeps in-frame sequences with V and J called. Part of the clones is missing from these tables; in studies checked, under half for an unresolved V gene and the rest for unknown reasons. V and J calls and clone size come straight from that table; D and trimming were deduced from the DNA. Here the sample has fewer than 200,000 clones; approximately 80% occur a single time. 0.77% of the sample is in the top ten clones.

The germline V gene (reference sequence) provides CDR1 GTSNPN and CDR2 SVGIG. Inclusive of the bounding cysteine and phenylalanine, the CDR3 is 18 residues long. The only DNA kept is the CDR3, 54 bases in frame from the first base. Clipping removes 3 bases from V and 3 bases from J, with 16 as the unmatched junction base count. The cohort comprised under 700 healthy bone marrow donors. All cohort members were sampled while nominally healthy, although unrecorded immune exposures were likely present. The donor tested CMV seronegative, placing the donor among the roughly 400 seronegative members of the cohort. Every donor gave a peripheral blood sample, and the peripheral blood mononuclear cells from that sample were used for TCR beta sequencing. Genomic DNA extraction from the blood cell samples was performed with the Qiagen DNeasy Blood Extraction Kit. This clone was detected once. What antigen it recognizes has not been identified. No quality values exist for individual bases; no much larger clone is one base distant.

Here the chain combines TRBV30 and TRBJ1-1, and 10 junction bases match TRBD1. The sequence derives from a woman under 30 in good health and CMV-seronegative. Input material: PBMCs. The CDR3 is CAWSHRRDRGSQDTEAFF. The DNA sequence reads TGTGCCTGGAGCCACCGCCGGGACAGGGGATCACAGGACACTGAAGCTTTCTTT.